This entry lists 6 T cell receptor beta chains sequenced from one sample in a study of regulatory T cells in long-lasting Graves disease. For TCR beta, libraries came from iRepertoire HTBI primers and Arm-PCR of CDR3 regions. TCRdb passed the multiplex PCR reads through MiXCR, listing each CDR3 protein once. The sample lists fewer than 450,000 distinct CDR3 sequences; about a fifth were seen once. This sample's time point: persistent/refractory GD, antithyroid drugs over 5 years with positive TRAb. PBMCs were the source of the RNA used for TCR sequencing. The sample consisted of peripheral blood mononuclear cells (PBMCs), taken when the disease was refractory, from a patient treated with antithyroid drugs. Receptors originate from a female donor with Graves disease.

The V and J genes are TRBV20-1 and TRBJ2-7; maybe TRBD2 (5 bases). The V and J ends lost 3 bases and 6 bases respectively, with 15 bases between them. This CDR3 comprises 13 residues. In germline, CDR1 is DFQATT, CDR2 SNEGSKA (reference sequence). CDR3: CSASLLGGGEQYF. The CDR3 DNA reads as TGCAGTGCTAGTCTATTGGGTGGAGGCGAGCAGTACTTC.

The sample holds many counts of this clonotype. The V call is TRBV12-3 or TRBV12-4, the J call TRBJ1-2, with unresolved D. The CDR3 sequence is 13 residues long. V shed 6 bases and J shed 4 bases, with 12 bases lying between them. This CDR3 is CASSTPGFYGYTF. In DNA form, the CDR3 reads TGTGCCAGCAGCACTCCAGGCTTCTATGGCTACACCTTC.

In its sample, this clonotype was seen a few times. CDR3 sequence (DNA): TGTGCCAGCAGCCTAAGGACTAGCGGGAGGGCCGGAGATACGCAGTATTTT. Translation: CASSLRTSGRAGDTQYF. The chain uses TRBV7-2 and TRBJ2-3; 15 bases are a match to TRBD2. V was pared by 5 bases and J by 5 bases, with 8 bases of the junction left unmatched. The V gene's germline CDR1 is SGHTA and CDR2 FQGNSA. CDR3 length equals 17 residues.

Worth noting for this clonotype: A read error may explain this, as a much larger clone is one base away. The chain is built from TRBV2 and TRBJ2-2; 7 bases align to TRBD1. The V gene's germline CDR1 is SNHLY and CDR2 FYNNEI. This CDR3 region has 14 residues. The J segment lost 3 bases and the V segment lost 7 bases, leaving 5 bases of the junction unmatched. The CDR3 reads CASKQGVDTGELFF. In DNA, the CDR3 is TGTGCCAGCAAGCAGGGGGTGGACACCGGGGAGCTGTTTTTT.

This clonotype was seen a handful of times. The chain employs TRBV29-1 and TRBJ1-1; a possible D gene is TRBD1 (5 bases). This CDR3 contains 15 residues. Trimming pared 0 bases from V and 0 bases from J, leaving 11 bases between. CDR1 and CDR2 from the germline V gene are SQVTM and ANQGSEA. CDR3 protein: CSVEDGRGVNTEAFF. The CDR3, as DNA: TGCAGCGTTGAAGATGGAAGAGGGGTGAACACTGAAGCTTTCTTT.

The chain links TRBV4-3 to TRBJ1-2, with 8 bases lining up with TRBD1. Germline loops: CDR1 LGHNA, CDR2 YSLEER. The V and J ends lost 0 bases and 1 base, in that order; junction bases with no gene match: 1. This CDR3 has 15 amino acids. Here the CDR3 reads CASSQDRGLNYGYTF. CDR3 coding DNA: TGCGCCAGCAGCCAAGACAGGGGGCTTAACTATGGCTACACCTTC.